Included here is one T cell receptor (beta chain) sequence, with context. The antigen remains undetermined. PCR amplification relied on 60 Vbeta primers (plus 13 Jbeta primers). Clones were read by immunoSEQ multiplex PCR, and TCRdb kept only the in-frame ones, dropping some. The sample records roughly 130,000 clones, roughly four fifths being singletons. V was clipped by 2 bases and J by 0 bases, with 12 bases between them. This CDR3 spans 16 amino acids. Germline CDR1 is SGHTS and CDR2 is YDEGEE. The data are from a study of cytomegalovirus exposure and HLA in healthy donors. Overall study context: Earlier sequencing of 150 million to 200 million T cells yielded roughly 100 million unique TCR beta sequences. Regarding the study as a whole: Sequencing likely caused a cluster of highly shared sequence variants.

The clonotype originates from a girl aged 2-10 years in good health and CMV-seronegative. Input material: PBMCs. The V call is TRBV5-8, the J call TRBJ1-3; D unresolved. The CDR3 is CASSFEGGYSGNTIYF. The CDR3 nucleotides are TGTGCCAGCAGCTTTGAAGGCGGCTACTCTGGAAACACCATATATTTT.